Described below is a single T cell receptor beta chain sequence and its context. This sample was included in a study of blood T cell repertoires in COVID-19. Libraries were prepared by immunoSEQ multiplex PCR; TCRdb keeps only in-frame clonotypes and omits some of them. The profile shows about 330,000 clones, 89% of them singletons. The CDR3 loop spans 15 amino acids. The origin of this receptor is a man in his late teens or twenties who had recovered from COVID-19. V and J are TRBV21-1 and TRBJ1-2. TRBV21-1 is assigned pseudogene status. Sequencing used peripheral blood. DNA of the CDR3: TGTGCCAGCAGCAAGGGTTTCGAGGTATTAGATGGCTACACCTTC. Translation: CASSKGFEVLDGYTF.